This T cell receptor (beta chain) derives from a study of T cell responses to AZD1222 COVID-19 vaccine (dated by TCRdb to the early 2020s). In terms of the full investigation: A total of approximately 230 trial participants underwent TCR sequencing, of whom 200 to 220 received two doses of AZD1222 and about 25 received two doses of the MenACWY control vaccine. Trial participants were enrolled by age into subgroups of 18-55, 56-69 and 70-plus years, and around 150, 28 and 57 TCR-sequenced participants, respectively, were included in these subgroups.

Spanning cysteine to phenylalanine, the CDR3 consists of 12 amino acids. The entry retains the CDR3 DNA only, 36 bases that are in frame from base 1. V lost 5 bases and J lost 7 bases; the stretch between them is 8 bases long. The CDR1 and CDR2 encoded by the germline V gene are MGHDK and SYGVNS. For this clone: The antigen this receptor binds is unknown. One base away there is no much larger clone; base qualities are not given.

General findings and caveats noted by the study authors: Because no day 14 peak-response samples were available, the repertoires could be characterized only after the peak T cell response. The whole spike protein was spanned by vaccine-associated CD4 TCRs, and dominant responses were seen in regions 160-218 and 743-854. The 56-69-year group was small, and its depth increase did not reach significance, likely because of low power. Conclusions about previously exposed vaccinees are limited, since just six AZD1222 recipients were seropositive for SARS-CoV-2 at baseline. After two AZD1222 doses, both the breadth and the depth of spike-specific TCRs were significantly higher than at day 0 and than in MenACWY recipients. Reportedly, close to half of the unique spike-specific TCRs recognized epitopes lying outside the regions that are mutated in the B.1.351 and B.1.1.7 variants. Participants were mostly white British, with more females than males. The authors suggested clonal diversity may have been underestimated.

The CDR3 regions of human TCRbeta chains were analyzed by immunosequencing. The authors' pipeline ran thus. TCRs in the repertoires were compared against a reference library of SARS-CoV-2-specific TCRs that had been generated with the MIRA antigen-specificity platform. Breadth was defined as the fraction of unique TCRs that were SARS-CoV-2-associated, and depth was defined as the fraction of total T cells that were SARS-CoV-2-associated. Using the MIRA data, each spike-specific TCR was assigned both to the spike region to which the TCR was reactive and to a CD4 or CD8 class. Log10-transformed breadth and depth values were compared by one-way ANOVA with Sidak's multiple comparisons tests. This is the immuneACCESS table as TCRdb keeps it, with only in-frame sequences that have V and J called. A part of the clones is gone; compared with another copy, unresolved V genes explain less than half, and the rest is unexplained. V and J calls and clone size are given by that table; D and trimming were obtained from the DNA. Across this sample there are roughly 160,000 clones, with approximately 90% seen only once. Around 4.5% of the sample comes from the top ten.

The time point label, read with the paper, signifies: about 28 days (+/-7) after the second vaccine dose. AZD1222 recipients given second doses at about 4 weeks or at about 12 weeks were pooled, since spike-specific TCR depth and breadth were not found to differ between the two schedules. Vaccinee samples were obtained from the UK trials COV001 and COV002, which included a single-blind randomized controlled phase 2/3 trial of AZD1222 (ChAdOx1 nCoV-19) in healthy adults. For TCRbeta chain sequencing, PBMC samples were collected from trial participants at day 0 and at day 28 after the second dose. The sequences come from peripheral blood, collected 28 days after the second AZD1222 dose. This receptor was identified in an adult who received the AZD1222 COVID-19 vaccine. Recombination linked TRBV25-1 to TRBJ2-2; no D segment can be confidently identified. CDR3 reads: CASSNVVGELFF. The DNA is as follows: TGTGCCAGCAGTAACGTGGTCGGGGAGCTGTTTTTT.